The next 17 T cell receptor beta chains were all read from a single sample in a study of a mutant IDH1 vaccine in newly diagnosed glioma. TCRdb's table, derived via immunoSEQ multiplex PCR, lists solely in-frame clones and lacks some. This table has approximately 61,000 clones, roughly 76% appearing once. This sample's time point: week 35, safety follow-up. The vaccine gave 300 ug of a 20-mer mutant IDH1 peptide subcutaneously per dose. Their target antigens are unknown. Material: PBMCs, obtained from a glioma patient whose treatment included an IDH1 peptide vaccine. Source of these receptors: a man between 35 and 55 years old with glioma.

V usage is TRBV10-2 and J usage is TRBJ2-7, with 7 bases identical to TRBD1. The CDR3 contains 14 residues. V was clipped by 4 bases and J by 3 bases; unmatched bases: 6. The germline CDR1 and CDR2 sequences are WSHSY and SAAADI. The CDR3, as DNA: TGCGCCAGCAGTGTGAGGACAGGTGGCTACGAGCAGTACTTC. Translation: CASSVRTGGYEQYF.

CDR3 loop: CASSLAPGVTGELFF. DNA for the CDR3: TGTGCCAGCAGCTTAGCCCCGGGAGTCACCGGGGAGCTGTTTTTT. V and J are TRBV7-9 and TRBJ2-2, with D possibly being TRBD2 (6 bases). The CDR3 consists of 15 residues. Germline assignment: CDR1 SEHNR and CDR2 FQNEAQ (reference sequence). V lost 0 bases, J lost 4 bases, and 9 bases lay in between.

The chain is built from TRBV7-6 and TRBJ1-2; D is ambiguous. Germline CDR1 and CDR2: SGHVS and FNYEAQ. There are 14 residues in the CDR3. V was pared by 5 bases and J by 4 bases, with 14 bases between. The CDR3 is CASSPTTLGYGYTF. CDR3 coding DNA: TGTGCCAGCAGCCCCACCACCTTGGGCTATGGCTACACCTTC.

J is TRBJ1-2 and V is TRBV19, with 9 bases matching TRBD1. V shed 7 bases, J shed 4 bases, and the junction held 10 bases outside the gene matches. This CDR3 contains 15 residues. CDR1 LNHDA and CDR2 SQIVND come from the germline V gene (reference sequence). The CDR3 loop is CASNPNRGQVYGYTF. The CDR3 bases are TGTGCCAGTAACCCCAACAGGGGGCAGGTCTATGGCTACACCTTC.

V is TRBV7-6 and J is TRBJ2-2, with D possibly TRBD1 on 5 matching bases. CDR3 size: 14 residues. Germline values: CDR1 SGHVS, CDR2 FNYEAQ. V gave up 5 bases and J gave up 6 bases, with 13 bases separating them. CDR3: CASSQDTSAGELFF. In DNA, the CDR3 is TGTGCCAGCAGCCAGGACACCTCCGCCGGGGAGCTGTTTTTT.

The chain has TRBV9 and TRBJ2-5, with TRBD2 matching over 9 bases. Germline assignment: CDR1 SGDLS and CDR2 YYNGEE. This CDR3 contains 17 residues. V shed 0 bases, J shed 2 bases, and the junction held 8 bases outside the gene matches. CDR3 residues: CASSVGAATSGQETQYF. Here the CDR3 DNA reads TGTGCCAGCAGCGTAGGGGCCGCGACTAGCGGACAAGAGACCCAGTACTTC.

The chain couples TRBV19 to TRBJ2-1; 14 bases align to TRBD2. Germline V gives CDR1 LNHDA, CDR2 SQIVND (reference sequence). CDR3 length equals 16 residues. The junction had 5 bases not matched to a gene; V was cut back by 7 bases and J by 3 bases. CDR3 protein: CASTTSGGAFYNEQFF. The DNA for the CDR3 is TGTGCCAGTACGACTAGCGGGGGGGCCTTCTACAATGAGCAGTTCTTC. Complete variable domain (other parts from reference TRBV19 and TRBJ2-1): DGGITQSPKYLFRKEGQNVTLSCEQNLNHDAMYWYRQDPGQGLRLIYYSQIVNDFQKGDIAEGYSVSREKKESFPLTVTSAQKNPTAFYLCASTTSGGAFYNEQFFGPGTRLTVL.

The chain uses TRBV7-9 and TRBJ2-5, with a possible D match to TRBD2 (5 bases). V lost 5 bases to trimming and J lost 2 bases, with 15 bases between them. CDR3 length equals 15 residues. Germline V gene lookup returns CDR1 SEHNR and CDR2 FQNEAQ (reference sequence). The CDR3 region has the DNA TGTGCCAGCAGCCCCAATCTAGCCCTTCAAGAGACCCAGTACTTC. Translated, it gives CASSPNLALQETQYF.

The CDR3 is CASRRGGRNTEAFF. CDR3 nucleotide sequence: TGTGCCAGCAGACGAGGTGGCCGGAACACTGAAGCTTTCTTT. The chain carries TRBV7-2 and TRBJ1-1; D is unclear. Germline lookup yields CDR1 SGHTA and CDR2 FQGNSA. Trimming pared 6 bases from V and 1 base from J, leaving 12 bases between. The CDR3 contains 14 residues.

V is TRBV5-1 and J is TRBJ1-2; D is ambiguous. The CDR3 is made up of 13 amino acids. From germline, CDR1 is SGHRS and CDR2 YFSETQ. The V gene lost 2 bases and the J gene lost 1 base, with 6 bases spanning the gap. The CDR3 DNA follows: TGCGCCAGCAGCTTCCGGAATAACTATGGCTACACCTTC. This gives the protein CASSFRNNYGYTF.

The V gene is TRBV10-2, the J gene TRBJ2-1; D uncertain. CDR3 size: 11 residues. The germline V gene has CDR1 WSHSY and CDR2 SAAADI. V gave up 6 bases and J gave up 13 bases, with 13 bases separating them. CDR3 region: CASRGRATQFF. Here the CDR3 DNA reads TGCGCCAGCAGGGGTAGGGCTACCCAGTTCTTC.

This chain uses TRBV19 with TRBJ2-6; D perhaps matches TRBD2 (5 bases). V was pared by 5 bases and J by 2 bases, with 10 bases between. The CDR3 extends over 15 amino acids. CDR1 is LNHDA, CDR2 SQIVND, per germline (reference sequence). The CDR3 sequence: CASSVDGAGANVLTF. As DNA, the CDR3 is TGTGCCAGTAGTGTCGACGGGGCTGGGGCCAACGTCCTGACTTTC.

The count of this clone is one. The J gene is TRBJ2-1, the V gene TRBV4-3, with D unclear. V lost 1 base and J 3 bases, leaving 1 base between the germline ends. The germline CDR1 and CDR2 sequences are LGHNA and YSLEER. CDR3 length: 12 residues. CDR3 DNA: TGCGCCAGCAGCCAAGGCTACAATGAGCAGTTCTTC. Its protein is CASSQGYNEQFF.

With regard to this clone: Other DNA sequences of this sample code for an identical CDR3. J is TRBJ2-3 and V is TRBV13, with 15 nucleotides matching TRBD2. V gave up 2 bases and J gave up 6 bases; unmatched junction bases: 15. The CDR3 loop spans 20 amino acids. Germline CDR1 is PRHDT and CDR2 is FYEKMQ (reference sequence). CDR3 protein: CASSLYTRTSGRAGTDTQYF. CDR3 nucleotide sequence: TGTGCCAGCAGCTTATACACCAGGACTAGCGGGAGGGCAGGAACGGATACGCAGTATTTT.

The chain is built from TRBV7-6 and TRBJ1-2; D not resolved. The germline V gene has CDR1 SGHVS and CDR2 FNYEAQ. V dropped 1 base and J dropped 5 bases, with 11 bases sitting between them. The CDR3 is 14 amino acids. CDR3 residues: CASSLVADGYGYTF. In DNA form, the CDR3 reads TGTGCCAGCAGCTTAGTGGCTGATGGATATGGCTACACCTTC.

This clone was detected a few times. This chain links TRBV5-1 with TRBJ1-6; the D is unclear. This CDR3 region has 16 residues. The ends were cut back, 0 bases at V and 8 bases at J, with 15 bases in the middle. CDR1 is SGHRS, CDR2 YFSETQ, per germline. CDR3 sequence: CASSLEQLSRHSPLHF. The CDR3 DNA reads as TGCGCCAGCAGCTTGGAACAGCTAAGCCGGCATTCACCCCTCCACTTT.

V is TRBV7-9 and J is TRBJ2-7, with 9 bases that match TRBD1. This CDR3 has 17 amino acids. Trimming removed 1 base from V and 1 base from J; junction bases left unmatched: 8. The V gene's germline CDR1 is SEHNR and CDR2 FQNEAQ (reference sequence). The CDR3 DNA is TGTGCCAGCAGCTTAGGGCTATCCGGGACAGGGTCCTACGAGCAGTACTTC. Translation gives CASSLGLSGTGSYEQYF.